This entry lists 25 T cell receptor beta chains sequenced from one sample in a study of blood T cells in healthy people across ages. Primers used in a second PCR of about 6 to 11 cycles were a sample-barcoded 5' primer and a J-beta primer mix. Using its own MiXCR run on the 5' RACE reads, TCRdb lists one record per CDR3 protein. Of some 710,000 distinct CDR3 sequences listed, approximately 22% are singletons. Sequencing used blood. Receptor source: a man aged 65-85 years in good health.

The chain employs TRBV28 and TRBJ2-3; 9 bases match TRBD2. The J segment lost 4 bases and the V segment lost 7 bases, leaving 6 bases of the junction unmatched. The CDR3 has 14 residues. The germline V gene has CDR1 MDHEN and CDR2 SYDVKM. The CDR3, as DNA: TGTGCCAGCAACCGCGGGGGGGCCGCAGATACGCAGTATTTT. This codes for CASNRGGAADTQYF.

This chain uses TRBV7-2 with TRBJ2-7; D may be TRBD1 (6 bases). The V and J ends lost 5 bases and 6 bases respectively, with 11 bases between them. Germline V gene data show CDR1 as SGHTA and CDR2 as FQGNSA. The CDR3 extends over 12 amino acids. Written as DNA, the CDR3 is TGTGCCAGCAGCGAGAGGGGGTCCGAGCAGTACTTC. Translated: CASSERGSEQYF.

At least ten counts were recorded for this clonotype. The chain has TRBV12-3 or TRBV12-4 and TRBJ2-5; 10 bases fit TRBD2. The J call may be mistaken, given a closer DNA end match to TRBJ2-1. The length of the CDR3 is 14 residues. The CDR3 sequence: CASTEAGGLNEQFF. The CDR3 nucleotides are TGTGCCAGCACCGAAGCGGGAGGGCTCAATGAGCAGTTCTTC.

The chain joins TRBV10-3 to TRBJ1-1; no firm D call. Per the germline V gene, CDR1 is ENHRY and CDR2 is SYGVKD. The V gene lost 2 bases and the J gene lost 5 bases, with 12 bases spanning the gap. This CDR3 comprises 14 residues. The CDR3 nucleotides are TGTGCCATCAGTGAGGGTCAGGTGAGGACTGAAGCTTTCTTT. This codes for CAISEGQVRTEAFF.

This clonotype was recorded many times. This chain connects TRBV20-1 to TRBJ1-2, with TRBD1 identical over 11 bases. Germline V gene lookup returns CDR1 DFQATT and CDR2 SNEGSKA (reference sequence). CDR3 length: 13 amino acids. The junction had 6 bases not matched to a gene; V was cut back by 4 bases and J by 8 bases. The DNA for the CDR3 is TGCAGTGCTACCGGACAGGGGGCGGGAGGCTACACCTTC. Residues: CSATGQGAGGYTF.

In its sample, this clonotype was seen a few times. The genes are TRBV5-1 and TRBJ2-3; unclear D gene. V was cut by 0 bases and J by 1 base, with 6 bases left in between. The CDR3 is 14 amino acids. Germline assignment: CDR1 SGHRS and CDR2 YFSETQ. CDR3 sequence reads: CASSLGEGTDTQYF. CDR3 coding DNA: TGCGCCAGCAGCTTGGGTGAGGGCACAGATACGCAGTATTTT.

This clonotype was seen a few times. The chain employs TRBV6-2 or TRBV6-3 and TRBJ2-3; 9 bases are a match to TRBD2. Germline trimming cut 6 bases from V and 5 bases from J; bases unmatched to any gene: 12. Per the germline V gene, CDR1 is MNHEY and CDR2 is SVGEGT. CDR3 length: 16 amino acids. CDR3 sequence: CASSLPTSGSQDTQYF. CDR3 DNA: TGTGCCAGCAGCCTCCCGACTAGCGGCAGCCAAGATACGCAGTATTTT.

This clonotype was seen a handful of times. This rearrangement joins TRBV20-1 to TRBJ1-3; 9 bases are a match to TRBD1. The CDR3 totals 14 residues. CDR1 DFQATT and CDR2 SNEGSKA come from the germline V gene (reference sequence). V lost 3 bases, J lost 4 bases, and 4 bases stayed unmatched. The DNA of the CDR3 is TGCAGTGCTAGGGGACAGGGAGACGGAAACACCATATATTTT. This sequence encodes CSARGQGDGNTIYF.

Many counts were recorded for this clonotype. The chain combines TRBV20-1 with TRBJ2-5; 7 positions agree with TRBD2. J gave up 6 bases and V 3 bases, and 7 bases lay outside the gene matches. Per the germline V gene, CDR1 is DFQATT and CDR2 is SNEGSKA (reference sequence). The CDR3 sequence is 13 residues long. The CDR3 loop is CSASSSGVKTQYF. In DNA form, the CDR3 reads TGCAGTGCTAGTTCCAGCGGGGTGAAGACCCAGTACTTC.

In this sample, this clonotype turned up a few times. This chain joins TRBV3-1 and TRBJ2-5; no clear D gene. This CDR3 is 15 amino acids long. V dropped 0 bases and J dropped 5 bases, with 13 bases sitting between them. Germline V gene lookup returns CDR1 LGHDT and CDR2 YNNKEL (reference sequence). This CDR3 reads CASSQDALMGETQYF. Written as DNA, the CDR3 is TGTGCCAGCAGCCAAGATGCACTAATGGGGGAGACCCAGTACTTC.

This clonotype has only a few counts. This chain connects TRBV3-1 to TRBJ1-4, with D perhaps matching TRBD1 (6 bases). The CDR3 loop spans 16 amino acids. Germline assignment: CDR1 LGHDT and CDR2 YNNKEL (reference sequence). The V gene lost 1 base and the J gene lost 11 bases, with 20 bases spanning the gap. The CDR3 region has the DNA TGTGCCAGCAGCCAAGGGATGGGAGCGAGGGGGTTGAAACTGTTTTTT. Protein sequence: CASSQGMGARGLKLFF.

This clonotype came up a few times. At one end, the junction sequence differs from germline, possibly due to a read error. The CDR3 reads CASSQEPGANEELFF. Here the CDR3 DNA reads TGCGCCAGCAGCCAAGAACCGGGGGCTAATGAAGAACTGTTTTTT. The V and J genes are TRBV4-1 and TRBJ1-4; D may be TRBD1 (6 bases). The germline V gene encodes CDR1 MGHRA and CDR2 YSYEKL. This CDR3 contains 15 residues.

This chain joins TRBV3-1 and TRBJ2-3, with 10 bases lining up with TRBD2. In germline, CDR1 is LGHDT, CDR2 YNNKEL (reference sequence). This CDR3 comprises 17 residues. J gave up 5 bases and V 5 bases, and 13 bases lay outside the gene matches. As DNA, the CDR3 is TGTGCCAGCAGCGGTTCTAGCGGGAGAAAGGGGGGAGATACGCAGTATTTT. Its translation is CASSGSSGRKGGDTQYF.

There are a few counts of this clonotype. V gene TRBV2 combines with J gene TRBJ2-3; 7 bases agree with TRBD2. The trim removed 5 bases at V and 2 bases at J, leaving 10 bases unmatched. The CDR3 runs to 16 residues. The germline V gene encodes CDR1 SNHLY and CDR2 FYNNEI. CDR3 amino acids: CASSLAVLRPTDTQYF. As DNA, the CDR3 is TGTGCCAGCAGTCTAGCGGTTCTAAGGCCCACAGATACGCAGTATTTT.

This chain joins TRBV2 and TRBJ1-3; D might be TRBD1 (6 bases). V gave up 3 bases and J gave up 4 bases, with 13 bases separating them. The germline gives CDR1 SNHLY, CDR2 FYNNEI. The length of the CDR3 is 15 residues. CDR3 sequence: CASSEGMGAGNTIYF. Written as DNA, the CDR3 is TGTGCCAGCAGTGAGGGGATGGGGGCCGGAAACACCATATATTTT.

The chain uses TRBV10-3 and TRBJ2-3; 15 bases fit TRBD2. The germline V gene has CDR1 ENHRY and CDR2 SYGVKD. The V segment lost 6 bases and the J segment 1 base; nucleotides outside the gene matches: 8. This CDR3 is 18 amino acids long. Written as DNA, the CDR3 is TGTGCCATCAGCCGAGGACTAGCGGGGGGGCGTGGCACAGATACGCAGTATTTT. It encodes CAISRGLAGGRGTDTQYF.

This sequence joins TRBV29-1 and TRBJ2-5, with TRBD1 identical over 9 bases. The germline CDR1 and CDR2 sequences are SQVTM and ANQGSEA. CDR3 length: 15 amino acids. The V segment lost 6 bases and the J segment 7 bases; nucleotides outside the gene matches: 15. The CDR3 bases are TGCAGCGTCGTGACAGGGGGACTTCGGAGTGGGACCCAGTACTTC. It encodes CSVVTGGLRSGTQYF.

This clonotype was recorded a few times. The rearrangement uses TRBV7-2 and TRBJ1-5; TRBD1 matches at 9 bases. The CDR3 is 15 residues long. The ends lost 5 bases at V and 6 bases at J; junction bases unmatched: 8. The germline V gene has CDR1 SGHTA and CDR2 FQGNSA. This CDR3 is CASSPGQGIGQPQHF. CDR3 DNA sequence: TGTGCCAGCAGCCCAGGACAGGGGATCGGTCAGCCCCAGCATTTT. Full variable domain (rest looked up from reference TRBV7-2 and TRBJ1-5): GAGVSQSPSNKVTEKGKDVELRCDPISGHTALYWYRQSLGQGLEFLIYFQGNSAPDKSGLPSDRFSAERTGGSVSTLTIQRTQQEDSAVYLCASSPGQGIGQPQHFGDGTRLSIL.

This clonotype was recorded a few times. V is TRBV20-1 and J is TRBJ1-1; tentative D call: TRBD1 (5 bases). This CDR3 has 11 residues. V lost 5 bases, J lost 6 bases, and 10 bases lay in between. CDR1 is DFQATT, CDR2 SNEGSKA, per germline (reference sequence). CDR3 bases: TGCAGTGCTCAGGGCGCGGCTGAAGCTTTCTTT. Translation: CSAQGAAEAFF.

The rearrangement uses TRBV20-1 and TRBJ1-5; D gene unclear. This CDR3 is built from 12 residues. Trimming took off 4 bases at V and 5 bases at J, with 9 bases between the two ends. Germline V gene lookup returns CDR1 DFQATT and CDR2 SNEGSKA (reference sequence). DNA of the CDR3: TGCAGTGCTACTGTCTCTGATCAGCCCCAGCATTTT. Residues: CSATVSDQPQHF.

This clonotype appeared many times. The rearrangement uses TRBV7-2 and TRBJ2-1; unclear D gene. The CDR3 covers 13 residues. Trimming removed 1 base from V and 6 bases from J, with 7 bases in between. Germline CDR1 and CDR2: SGHTA and FQGNSA. The CDR3 region has the DNA TGTGCCAGCAGCTTAGGGGCAGTCAATGAGCAGTTCTTC. Encoded protein: CASSLGAVNEQFF.

The rearrangement links TRBV13 to TRBJ2-3; 10 bases line up with TRBD2. CDR1 is PRHDT and CDR2 is FYEKMQ in the germline V gene (reference sequence). The CDR3 length is 18 residues. With 5 bases clipped from V and 2 bases from J, the junction kept 13 bases outside the gene matches. The CDR3 coding sequence is TGTGCCAGCAGCCCCGTTAAGCGGGGGGGCCTCTCCACAGATACGCAGTATTTT. Amino acid sequence: CASSPVKRGGLSTDTQYF.

The rearrangement links TRBV20-1 to TRBJ2-1, with TRBD2 identical over 13 bases. The CDR3 has 18 amino acids. Germline assignment: CDR1 DFQATT and CDR2 SNEGSKA (reference sequence). V lost 1 base, J lost 0 bases, and 6 bases stayed unmatched. The CDR3 loop is CSARVPGLAGSSYNEQFF. The CDR3 DNA is TGCAGTGCTAGAGTCCCGGGACTAGCGGGGAGCTCCTACAATGAGCAGTTCTTC.

This chain links TRBV7-9 with TRBJ2-5, with 10 bases lining up with TRBD1. The end of the DNA fits TRBJ2-7 better, so the J call may be wrong. Germline V gene sequence: CDR1 SEHNR, CDR2 FQNEAQ (reference sequence). The CDR3 extends over 14 amino acids. This CDR3 reads CASSLDGTGVEQYF. The CDR3 DNA follows: TGTGCCAGCAGCCTCGATGGGACAGGGGTCGAGCAGTACTTC.

Concerning this clonotype itself: With a much larger clone just one base away, this may be a read error. The chain joins TRBV5-7 to TRBJ1-2, with D hard to call. TRBV5-7 is treated as an ORF (open reading frame) with a function not yet certain. The CDR3 is 14 residues long. CDR3 DNA sequence: TGTGCCAGCGGCTTGGGTCAGACTAACTATGGCTACACCTTC. This translates into CASGLGQTNYGYTF.